One sample yielded the 6 T cell receptor beta chains listed below, sequenced in a study of T-cell reconstitution after alpha-beta-depleted transplantation in children. The library targeted TCRbeta and was prepared with unique molecular identifiers. Via MiXCR, TCRdb re-called the PCR reads, giving one row per CDR3 protein. The sample yields about 610,000 distinct CDR3 sequences, under 12% seen once. Sequenced here: PBMCs from the stem cell graft donor, sampled from the stem cell graft. The receptors were sampled from a human donor who donated a stem cell graft to a child with acute myeloid leukemia.

Many counts were recorded for this clonotype. Germline is not matched at one junction end, which may reflect a read error. The chain is built from TRBV29-1 and TRBJ2-2; D might be TRBD1 (6 bases). The CDR3 contains 16 residues. Germline V gene sequence: CDR1 SQVTM, CDR2 ANQGSEA. CDR3 sequence reads: CSVGSTRRGYAGELFF. As DNA, the CDR3 is TGCAGCGTGGGGAGCACGAGAAGGGGGTATGCCGGTGAGCTGTTTTTT.

This sequence joins TRBV7-9 and TRBJ1-1, with D maybe TRBD1 (5 bases). The germline CDR1 and CDR2 sequences are SEHNR and FQNEAQ (reference sequence). The CDR3 totals 13 residues. With 1 base removed from V and 8 bases from J, the gap between germline ends came to 11 bases. CDR3 protein: CASSLVGGPEAFF. The CDR3 DNA follows: TGTGCCAGCAGCTTAGTGGGGGGTCCCGAAGCTTTCTTT.

The CDR3 sequence: CASSSPGGGNYEQYF. The DNA for the CDR3 is TGTGCCAGCAGTTCCCCCGGAGGAGGAAACTACGAGCAGTACTTC. This chain connects TRBV6-2 or TRBV6-3 to TRBJ2-7; D is possibly TRBD2 (5 bases). V was pared by 4 bases and J by 3 bases, with 16 bases between. The CDR3 is 15 residues long. CDR1 MNHEY and CDR2 SVGEGT come from the germline V gene.

This clonotype was counted only a few times. The rearrangement uses TRBV7-2 and TRBJ1-2; D is perhaps TRBD1 (5 bases). The V gene's germline CDR1 is SGHTA and CDR2 FQGNSA. CDR3 size: 14 residues. The V and J ends lost 5 bases and 7 bases respectively, with 17 bases between them. The CDR3 loop reads CASSPRGGLGGYTF. For the CDR3, the DNA is TGTGCCAGCAGCCCCCGGGGGGGTCTCGGTGGCTACACCTTC.

This clonotype was counted a few times. The chain employs TRBV6-6 and TRBJ1-1; D remains ambiguous. The CDR3 covers 15 residues. Germline V gene lookup returns CDR1 MNHNY and CDR2 SVGAGI (reference sequence). Between the trimmed V and J ends, which lost 7 bases and 0 bases, there was a span of 15 bases. CDR3 sequence reads: CASTRTGTMNTEAFF. Here the CDR3 DNA reads TGTGCCAGCACTCGGACGGGAACCATGAACACTGAAGCTTTCTTT.

This clonotype came up many times. At one end the junction does not follow the germline gene, possibly because of a read error. The CDR3 DNA follows: TGTGCCAGCAGTTTACTCCGAGACACCTATACAGAATTT. It codes for CASSLLRDTYTEF. The chain has TRBV12-3 or TRBV12-4 and TRBJ1-1; D is uncertain. This CDR3 is 13 amino acids long.